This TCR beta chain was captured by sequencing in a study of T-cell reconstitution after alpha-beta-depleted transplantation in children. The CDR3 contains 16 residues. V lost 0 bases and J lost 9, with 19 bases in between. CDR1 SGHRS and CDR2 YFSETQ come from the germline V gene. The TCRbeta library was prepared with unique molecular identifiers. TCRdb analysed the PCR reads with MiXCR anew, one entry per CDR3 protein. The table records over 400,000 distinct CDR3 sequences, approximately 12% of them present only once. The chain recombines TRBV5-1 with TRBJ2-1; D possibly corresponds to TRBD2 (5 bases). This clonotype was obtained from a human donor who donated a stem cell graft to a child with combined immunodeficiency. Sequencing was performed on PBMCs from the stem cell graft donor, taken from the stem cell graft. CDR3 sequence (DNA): TGCGCCAGCAGCTTGGCATCGGCCCTACGGGGTACTGAGCAGTTCTTC. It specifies CASSLASALRGTEQFF.